The rows below give T cell receptor beta chains drawn from one sample of a study of T cell repertoires in ileal Crohn's disease. Repertoires were generated with immunoSEQ multiplex PCR, while TCRdb's copy carries only in-frame clones and drops some. The data show thousands of clones, roughly 77% seen once. The material sequenced was ileal tissue. The receptors were gathered from an adult with Crohn's disease. Each CDR3 is given with its conserved first and last residue. Fields, in order: CDR3 protein, V gene, J gene.

CDR3: CAWSGTDGTEAFF
V: TRBV30
J: TRBJ1-1

CDR3: CATSRERQGIYEQYF
V: TRBV15
J: TRBJ2-7

CDR3: CASSMTSGYEQYF
V: TRBV19
J: TRBJ2-7

CDR3: CAIRGQGTDTQYF
V: TRBV10-3
J: TRBJ2-3

CDR3: CASRSASGLYNEQFF
V: TRBV28
J: TRBJ2-1

CDR3: CASSSRGTAGELFF
V: TRBV9
J: TRBJ2-2

CDR3: CASIGSYEQYF
V: TRBV7-9
J: TRBJ2-7

CDR3: CASSAQGGGYTF
V: TRBV2
J: TRBJ1-2

CDR3: CASSPPGTSPNNEQFF
V: TRBV9
J: TRBJ2-1

CDR3: CASSPRLAGVTDTQYF
V: TRBV27
J: TRBJ2-3

CDR3: CAWSAGNNQNIQYF
V: TRBV30
J: TRBJ2-4

CDR3: CASSLVVASEEVISTDTQYF
V: TRBV13
J: TRBJ2-3

CDR3: CASRRQGAWNYGYTF
V: TRBV5-4
J: TRBJ1-2

CDR3: CSVDNRLAGTTDTQYF
V: TRBV29-1
J: TRBJ2-3

CDR3: CASSPRGTGQTEAFF
V: TRBV28
J: TRBJ1-1

CDR3: CASSELRNTEAFF
V: TRBV10-1
J: TRBJ1-1

CDR3: CASSGGGTSGTDTQYF
V: TRBV5-1
J: TRBJ2-3

CDR3: CASSFYRVTGELFF
V: TRBV27
J: TRBJ2-2

CDR3: CASSRLAGLSYEQYF
V: TRBV7-9
J: TRBJ2-7

CDR3: CASSLFAGGPQHF
V: TRBV28
J: TRBJ1-5

CDR3: CASSGGELRNTEAFF
V: TRBV2
J: TRBJ1-1

CDR3: CSARHGGEQYF
V: TRBV20-1
J: TRBJ2-7

CDR3: CASSLDTGGWEQYF
V: TRBV5-1
J: TRBJ2-7

CDR3: CASSKDRGYGYTF
V: TRBV7-2
J: TRBJ1-2

CDR3: CASSWAGTSSYNEQFF
V: TRBV5-6
J: TRBJ2-1

CDR3: CSASLIYGYTF
V: TRBV20-1
J: TRBJ1-2

CDR3: CASSSLISGLSNEQFF
V: TRBV5-6
J: TRBJ2-1

CDR3: CASSQDGRQGETQYF
V: TRBV4-3
J: TRBJ2-5

CDR3: CASSLEASSYNEQFF
V: TRBV28
J: TRBJ2-1

CDR3: CARNSSGSRYEQYF
V: TRBV6-8
J: TRBJ2-7

CDR3: CASSSGRATDTQYF
V: TRBV10-1
J: TRBJ2-3

CDR3: CASSQDGGAAGYEQYF
V: TRBV4-1
J: TRBJ2-7

CDR3: CASRAQWTGLFSFNYGYTF
V: TRBV28
J: TRBJ1-2

CDR3: CSVESGELYNEQFF
V: TRBV29-1
J: TRBJ2-1

CDR3: CAISENRGSGGYTF
V: TRBV10-3
J: TRBJ1-2

CDR3: CASGWGSYEQYF
V: TRBV5-8
J: TRBJ2-7

CDR3: CASSYSGSNTEAFF
V: TRBV4-3
J: TRBJ1-1

CDR3: CASSGQGYGYTF
V: TRBV28
J: TRBJ1-2

CDR3: CASRVTGGTRYGYTF
V: TRBV19
J: TRBJ1-2